Sequencing of this T cell receptor (beta chain) was carried out in a study of blood T cell repertoires in COVID-19. Study background: Collection of acute and convalescent COVID-19 samples took place in the United States, Italy and Spain.

J lost 5 bases, V lost 0 bases, and 7 bases had no gene match. In germline, CDR1 is SGDLS, CDR2 YYNGEE. The length of the CDR3 is 15 residues. The data were produced by immunoSEQ multiplex PCR, yet TCRdb's version contains in-frame clones alone and is incomplete. This sample has about 270,000 clones; 75% to 95% occur once, and the top ten carry under 3%. The sequenced sample consisted of peripheral blood. The source is a person aged 18-29 years with COVID-19, enrolled during active disease. This chain connects TRBV9 to TRBJ1-2; 7 nucleotides line up with TRBD1. The DNA for the CDR3 is TGTGCCAGCAGCGTAGGTTCAGGGGGAACGTATGGCTACACCTTC. It translates to CASSVGSGGTYGYTF.